The clone carrying this T cell receptor beta chain came up once. V lost 5 bases, J lost 8 bases, and 9 bases lay in between. CDR3 length: 12 residues. Germline CDR1 is MNHEY and CDR2 is SMNVEV (reference sequence). The data were taken from a study of T cell changes during pregnancy in multiple sclerosis. Libraries were prepared by immunoSEQ multiplex PCR; TCRdb keeps only in-frame clonotypes and omits some of them. The data show approximately 130,000 clones, 90% to 96% seen once. The chain links TRBV27 to TRBJ1-4; weak D call: TRBD1 (6 bases). This clonotype originated in a female donor with multiple sclerosis, enrolled in a pregnancy study. Source: peripheral blood, taken after pregnancy. CDR3 region: CASSLTGEKLFF. CDR3 nucleotide sequence: TGTGCCAGCAGTCTCACAGGGGAAAAACTGTTTTTT.